This T cell receptor beta chain was recovered during a study of T cells after yellow fever vaccination. Overall study: Where fractions had low cell numbers, libraries were prepared from them with the SMART-Seq v4 Ultra Low Input RNA kit.

Comment on this clonotype: The antigen is undetermined.

Study-wide points: Overall, a small share of clonotypes was seen in both CD4 and CD8 compartments.

For TCR, cDNA came from 5'RACE template switching, which added a universal primer site and UMIs. MiXCR, applied by TCRdb to the 5' RACE reads, yields one record per CDR3 protein. The sample has 300,000 to 350,000 distinct CDR3 sequences; around a tenth are singletons. Trimming took 8 bases from V and 7 from J, leaving 24 bases between them. CDR1 is DFQATT and CDR2 is SNEGSKA in the germline V gene (reference sequence). CDR3 size: 16 residues. The sequence was collected from a young man who received the YFV17D yellow fever vaccine. The rearrangement links TRBV20-1 to TRBJ1-6; a weak D match, TRBD1 (5 bases). This sample comprised CD4+ T cells sorted from PBMCs, obtained 45 days after the yellow fever booster vaccination. CDR3 amino acids: CSPYGGGSRLNSPLHF. In nucleotides, the CDR3 is TGCAGTCCATACGGTGGGGGGTCAAGGCTCAATTCACCCCTCCACTTT.